These 19 T cell receptor beta chains came from one sample sequenced in a study of beta chain features in type 1 diabetes. What was sequenced were expressed TCRB transcripts, since all of the isolated RNA had been reverse transcribed. TCRdb keeps only in-frame clones here, not all; method: immunoSEQ multiplex PCR. The repertoire consists of fewer than 400,000 clones, with 6.5% to 10% occurring once and the leading ten covering approximately 0.47%. The sequencing sample was made of central memory CD4+ T cells from blood. The receptors derive from a woman between 18 and 30 years old in good health.

This clone was seen only a few times. This chain joins TRBV11-2 and TRBJ1-4; 11 positions match TRBD1. The length of the CDR3 is 16 residues. The junction had 7 bases not matched to a gene; V was cut back by 6 bases and J by 4 bases. Germline V lookup: CDR1 SGHAT, CDR2 FQNNGV. CDR3: CASSFAGTGGNEKLFF. The CDR3 DNA is TGTGCCAGCAGTTTTGCCGGGACAGGGGGTAATGAAAAACTGTTTTTT.

This clone appeared many times. V is TRBV2 and J is TRBJ1-4; 10 bases align to TRBD1. The junction had 5 bases not matched to a gene; V was cut back by 8 bases and J by 8 bases. In germline, CDR1 is SNHLY, CDR2 FYNNEI. The CDR3 sequence is 13 residues long. In DNA, the CDR3 is TGTGCCAGCGGCAGACAGGGGGCCGAAAAACTGTTTTTT. It translates to CASGRQGAEKLFF.

The chain uses TRBV7-2 and TRBJ2-1; TRBD2 agrees at 8 bases. The CDR3 spans 17 residues. Germline CDR1 SGHTA, CDR2 FQGNSA. The trim removed 3 bases at V and 0 bases at J, leaving 7 bases unmatched. The CDR3 DNA reads TGTGCCAGCAGCTTCTTAGCGGGGCCGAGCTCCTACAATGAGCAGTTCTTC. Translation gives CASSFLAGPSSYNEQFF.

V and J are TRBV4-3 and TRBJ2-3, with 8 bases identical to TRBD1. V shed 4 bases, J shed 5 bases, and the junction held 14 bases outside the gene matches. Germline V lookup: CDR1 LGHNA, CDR2 YSLEER. The CDR3 spans 17 residues. DNA for the CDR3: TGCGCCAGCAGCCCCGACGGGTCAGGGGGCAAAAAAGATACGCAGTATTTT. This translates into CASSPDGSGGKKDTQYF.

V and J are TRBV21-1 and TRBJ2-7; the D call in the table, TRBD2, was not verified against the DNA. TRBV21-1 is tagged as a pseudogene. This CDR3 comprises 13 residues. The CDR3 sequence is CASKERRSYEQYF. In nucleotides, the CDR3 is TGTGCCAGCAAGGAGAGGAGGTCCTACGAGCAGTACTTC.

The rearrangement links TRBV28 to TRBJ2-7, with D possibly matching TRBD1 (6 bases). The CDR3 totals 15 residues. V was cut by 6 bases and J by 1 base, with 16 bases left in between. The germline V gene has CDR1 MDHEN and CDR2 SYDVKM. The CDR3 nucleotides are TGTGCCAGCAGCCCAACAGGGTTTACGTCCTACGAGCAGTACTTC. Its protein is CASSPTGFTSYEQYF.

The V gene is TRBV5-6, the J gene TRBJ1-2, with TRBD1 as a possible D gene (5 bases). Germline CDR1 SGHDT, CDR2 YYEEEE. The V end lost 4 bases, the J end lost 4 bases, and 11 bases lay between the germline ends. The CDR3 runs 13 residues. The CDR3 DNA sequence: TGTGCCAGCAGCCGGGACGGGGGCTATGGCTACACCTTC. Protein product: CASSRDGGYGYTF.

There are a few counts of this clone. The chain carries TRBV13 and TRBJ2-7; 9 nucleotides align to TRBD1. The CDR3 spans 14 residues. The ends lost 6 bases at V and 3 bases at J; junction bases unmatched: 6. Per the germline V gene, CDR1 is PRHDT and CDR2 is FYEKMQ (reference sequence). The DNA of the CDR3 is TGTGCCAGCAGAAGTGGACAGGGGCACTACGAGCAGTACTTC. The encoded protein is CASRSGQGHYEQYF. Filled out from reference TRBV13 and TRBJ2-7, the complete variable domain reads AAGVIQSPRHLIKEKRETATLKCYPIPRHDTVYWYQQGPGQDPQFLISFYEKMQSDKGSIPDRFSAQQFSDYHSELNMSSLELGDSALYFCASRSGQGHYEQYFGPGTRLTVT.

This clone was observed many times. V is TRBV10-3 and J is TRBJ2-4; TRBD1 matches at 9 bases. Germline V gene data show CDR1 as ENHRY and CDR2 as SYGVKD. The CDR3 runs 16 residues. Trimming took 4 bases from V and 1 from J; bases not matched to a gene: 5. CDR3 protein: CAISGGTGPAKNIQYF. CDR3 DNA sequence: TGTGCCATCAGTGGAGGGACAGGGCCCGCCAAAAACATTCAGTACTTC.

The chain is built from TRBV1 and TRBJ2-1; TRBD2 reflects the table's D call only, with no check against the DNA. TRBV1 is flagged as a pseudogene. The CDR3 is 16 amino acids. The CDR3 nucleotides read TGCACCAGCAGCCAAGAATGGTCTTATGGAGACAATGAGCAGTTCTTC. Translating it yields CTSSQEWSYGDNEQFF.

This clone was observed many times. The CDR3 DNA follows: TGTGCCAGCAACCCAGCGTTAGCCAAAAACATTCAGTACTTC. Protein product: CASNPALAKNIQYF. The V call is TRBV2, the J call TRBJ2-4; D is undetermined. CDR3 size: 14 residues. The V end was cut by 7 bases, the J end by 0 bases, with 10 bases between. Germline V gene sequence: CDR1 SNHLY, CDR2 FYNNEI.

This clone was detected ten times or more. The V gene is TRBV7-9, the J gene TRBJ1-2; D ambiguous. CDR3 size: 14 residues. Trimming removed 2 bases from V and 4 bases from J, with 11 bases in between. The germline CDR1 and CDR2 sequences are SEHNR and FQNEAQ (reference sequence). The CDR3 loop is CASSLRAASYGYTF. Here the CDR3 DNA reads TGTGCCAGCAGCTTACGCGCAGCATCCTATGGCTACACCTTC.

This clone was detected many times. The chain couples TRBV29-1 to TRBJ2-5, with D perhaps TRBD2 (5 bases). The CDR3 is made up of 13 amino acids. The V end lost 1 base, the J end lost 5 bases, and 11 bases lay between the germline ends. Per the germline V gene, CDR1 is SQVTM and CDR2 is ANQGSEA. The DNA of the CDR3 is TGCAGCGTTGAAGCTAGCAGTTACGAGACCCAGTACTTC. It yields the protein CSVEASSYETQYF.

V is TRBV7-3 and J is TRBJ2-3, with D possibly being TRBD2 (5 bases). The germline CDR1 and CDR2 sequences are SGHTA and FQGTGA. The CDR3 spans 15 residues. Trimming took off 2 bases at V and 0 bases at J, with 9 bases between the two ends. CDR3 nucleotide sequence: TGTGCCAGCAGCTTAGCGGGTTATAGCACAGATACGCAGTATTTT. It is translated as CASSLAGYSTDTQYF.

This clone was seen a handful of times. This chain joins TRBV10-3 and TRBJ2-1; 11 bases agree with TRBD2. The CDR3 sequence is 16 residues long. V lost 8 bases to trimming and J lost 1 base; unmatched junction nucleotides: 7. The germline V gene encodes CDR1 ENHRY and CDR2 SYGVKD. CDR3 residues: CAIESGTSGSYNEQFF. CDR3 DNA: TGTGCCATCGAATCCGGGACTAGCGGTTCCTACAATGAGCAGTTCTTC.

This clone was recorded a few times. J is TRBJ1-2 and V is TRBV20-1; D uncertain. Trimming took 2 bases from V and 7 from J, leaving 8 bases between them. CDR3 length: 11 residues. Looked up from germline, CDR1 is DFQATT and CDR2 is SNEGSKA (reference sequence). As DNA, the CDR3 is TGCAGTGCTAGAACCACAGCTGGCTACACCTTC. Translation gives CSARTTAGYTF.

The chain employs TRBV6-6 and TRBJ1-1, with 7 bases that match TRBD1. The CDR3 has 14 residues. With 5 bases clipped from V and 3 bases from J, the junction kept 6 bases outside the gene matches. Per the germline V gene, CDR1 is MNHNY and CDR2 is SVGAGI (reference sequence). The DNA for the CDR3 is TGTGCCAGCAGTCTACAGGGGCCGGACACTGAAGCTTTCTTT. Protein product: CASSLQGPDTEAFF.

This clone was observed at least ten times. This CDR3 is also generated by other DNA sequences in the sample. The chain recombines TRBV10-3 with TRBJ2-3; D unclear. Germline CDR1 and CDR2: ENHRY and SYGVKD. Deletions cut 3 bases from V and 2 bases from J, with 6 bases between. The CDR3 extends over 13 amino acids. CDR3 sequence reads: CAISDGYTDTQYF. The DNA for the CDR3 is TGTGCCATCAGTGACGGCTACACAGATACGCAGTATTTT.

This clone was seen ten or more times. This chain joins TRBV7-2 and TRBJ2-7; 10 bases align to TRBD2. Germline V CDR1 and CDR2: SGHTA, FQGNSA. CDR3 length equals 16 residues. V gave up 1 base and J gave up 4 bases; unmatched junction bases: 7. The DNA for the CDR3 is TGTGCCAGCAGCTTAGATGGTAGCGGGAGGTGGTACGAGCAGTACTTC. The encoded protein is CASSLDGSGRWYEQYF.